Given below is one T cell receptor (beta chain) in context. Repertoires were generated with immunoSEQ multiplex PCR, while TCRdb's copy carries only in-frame clones and drops some. Of around 450,000 clones listed, roughly nine tenths are singletons. Trimming took off 0 bases at V and 0 bases at J, with 13 bases between the two ends. The CDR3 is 17 amino acids. Germline V lookup: CDR1 MNHEY, CDR2 SVGEGT. The data stem from a study of Ad26.COV2.S vaccination and SARS-CoV-2 variants. Treatment in this sample: 19 received Ad26.COV2.S at low or high dose, single or two shots; about five received placebo; per-sample allocation not given. Day 63 after the first injection of vaccine or placebo was the sampling time.

This clonotype was sampled from a person aged 18-60 years who received the Ad26.COV2.S COVID-19 vaccine or a placebo. This chain uses TRBV6-2 or TRBV6-3 with TRBJ2-3, with D possibly being TRBD1 or TRBD2 (5 bases each). Here the sequenced sample was peripheral blood, taken in a trial of Ad26.COV2.S vaccine versus placebo. The CDR3 DNA reads as TGTGCCAGCAGTTACTCTTCTGTCGGGGCAAGCACAGATACGCAGTATTTT. Residues: CASSYSSVGASTDTQYF.